The TCR beta chain under discussion was sequenced for a study of cytomegalovirus exposure and HLA in healthy donors. PCR amplification relied on 60 Vbeta primers (plus 13 Jbeta primers). Only in-frame clones appear in the TCRdb table, and some are missing; sequencing was by immunoSEQ multiplex PCR. The sample includes some 110,000 clones, under 85% of them seen just once. This CDR3 spans 15 amino acids. CDR1 is SGHTA and CDR2 is FQGNSA in the germline V gene. Trimming removed 4 bases from V and 2 bases from J, with 12 bases in between. General observations from the study: One variant, a missense change in DCLRE1C, was linked in a later analysis to TCR beta V- and J-gene trimming.

This clone has more than one count but fewer than ten. Its antigen is still unknown. The sequenced sample was PBMCs. This chain joins TRBV7-2 and TRBJ1-3, with a tentative D call TRBD1 (6 bases). This TCR was sampled from a woman between 50 and 59 years old in good health and CMV-seropositive. The CDR3 DNA is TGTGCCAGCAGCTCCCAGGGGATCGCTGGAAACACCATATATTTT. The encoded protein is CASSSQGIAGNTIYF. The complete variable domain, with remaining parts taken from reference TRBV7-2 and TRBJ1-3, reads GAGVSQSPSNKVTEKGKDVELRCDPISGHTALYWYRQSLGQGLEFLIYFQGNSAPDKSGLPSDRFSAERTGGSVSTLTIQRTQQEDSAVYLCASSSQGIAGNTIYFGEGSWLTVV.